The 29 T cell receptor beta chains below all came from one sample that was sequenced in a study of blood T cell repertoires in COVID-19. TCRdb keeps only in-frame clones here, not all; method: immunoSEQ multiplex PCR. The sample records 150,000 to 250,000 clones, 65% to 90% being singletons. Sequenced: PBMCs or T cells enriched from blood (not recorded which). These receptors were obtained from a man aged 35-49 years who had recovered from COVID-19.

The chain links TRBV7-2 to TRBJ2-3, with 8 bases that match TRBD2. This CDR3 region has 15 residues. CDR1 is SGHTA and CDR2 is FQGNSA in the germline V gene. Trimming took 5 bases from V and 0 from J; bases not matched to a gene: 4. The CDR3 nucleotides are TGTGCCAGCAGCACCGCTAGCGGGAGCACAGATACGCAGTATTTT. Residues: CASSTASGSTDTQYF. Using reference TRBV7-2 and TRBJ2-3 for the parts outside the CDR3, the full variable domain is GAGVSQSPSNKVTEKGKDVELRCDPISGHTALYWYRQSLGQGLEFLIYFQGNSAPDKSGLPSDRFSAERTGGSVSTLTIQRTQQEDSAVYLCASSTASGSTDTQYFGPGTRLTVL.

This clone was seen at least ten times. This chain joins TRBV9 and TRBJ2-6; no firm D call. CDR3 length: 17 residues. Trimming left V 0 bases short and J 0 bases short, with 10 bases between. Per the germline V gene, CDR1 is SGDLS and CDR2 is YYNGEE. CDR3 DNA: TGTGCCAGCAGCGTAGCTGGGCCCCTCTCTGGGGCCAACGTCCTGACTTTC. Residues: CASSVAGPLSGANVLTF. The whole variable domain, remainder taken from reference TRBV9 and TRBJ2-6, is DSGVTQTPKHLITATGQRVTLRCSPRSGDLSVYWYQQSLDQGLQFLIQYYNGEERAKGNILERFSAQQFPDLHSELNLSSLELGDSALYFCASSVAGPLSGANVLTFGAGSRLTVL.

The chain is built from TRBV6-5 and TRBJ1-3; D gene ambiguous. Germline CDR1 is MNHEY and CDR2 is SVGAGI. This CDR3 is 13 amino acids long. Trimming removed 6 bases at V and 4 bases at J, with 10 bases between. CDR3 amino acids: CASRGSGGNTIYF. CDR3 nucleotides: TGTGCCAGCAGGGGCTCGGGAGGAAACACCATATATTTT.

The chain carries TRBV2 and TRBJ1-1, with D unclear. Germline CDR1 and CDR2: SNHLY and FYNNEI. V was trimmed by 4 bases and J by 1 base, leaving 10 bases between them. CDR3 length equals 14 residues. The CDR3 protein is CASSVWAGNTEAFF. CDR3 bases: TGTGCCAGCAGTGTCTGGGCGGGGAACACTGAAGCTTTCTTT.

The chain joins TRBV28 to TRBJ2-7; 7 bases match TRBD2. This CDR3 spans 14 amino acids. Germline trimming cut 6 bases from V and 2 bases from J; bases unmatched to any gene: 7. Germline CDR1 MDHEN, CDR2 SYDVKM. This CDR3 reads CASRGRDGTYEQYF. In DNA form, the CDR3 reads TGTGCCAGCAGGGGGAGGGACGGAACCTACGAGCAGTACTTC.

The chain employs TRBV4-1 and TRBJ1-3, with a weak D call TRBD1 (5 bases). Germline CDR1 reads MGHRA; CDR2 reads YSYEKL. Trimming pared 1 base from V and 0 bases from J, leaving 10 bases between. CDR3 size: 16 residues. DNA of the CDR3: TGCGCCAGCAGCCAAGTAATGACAGACTCTGGAAACACCATATATTTT. Its translation is CASSQVMTDSGNTIYF.

The CDR3: CASTPGVISNQPQHF. The CDR3 DNA is TGTGCCAGTACCCCCGGAGTGATTAGCAATCAGCCCCAGCATTTT. V is TRBV19 and J is TRBJ1-5; no clear D gene. Per the germline V gene, CDR1 is LNHDA and CDR2 is SQIVND (reference sequence). Deletions cut 7 bases from V and 0 bases from J, with 13 bases between. The CDR3 spans 15 residues.

This clone was seen once. The chain recombines TRBV18 with TRBJ1-5; 11 bases align to TRBD1. J was trimmed by 0 bases and V by 5 bases; bases with no gene match: 12. Germline-derived CDR1 and CDR2 are KGHSH and LQKENI. The CDR3 extends over 19 amino acids. The CDR3 DNA sequence: TGTGCCAGCTCAGAATTGCCGGGACAGGGGGGGAATAGCAATCAGCCCCAGCATTTT. Amino acid sequence: CASSELPGQGGNSNQPQHF.

This chain uses TRBV6-5 with TRBJ1-1; D remains unclear. Germline CDR1 is MNHEY and CDR2 is SVGAGI. The CDR3 has 12 amino acids. V gave up 6 bases and J gave up 7 bases, with 12 bases separating them. CDR3 protein: CASSPEGLEAFF. In DNA form, the CDR3 reads TGTGCCAGCAGCCCGGAGGGCCTTGAAGCTTTCTTT.

V and J are TRBV19 and TRBJ2-1, with a tentative D call TRBD2 (7 bases). Trimming took 6 bases from V and 0 from J, leaving 12 bases between them. Germline CDR1 and CDR2: LNHDA and SQIVND (reference sequence). The CDR3 has 15 residues. This CDR3 is CASSPRGGSYNEQFF. CDR3 DNA: TGTGCCAGTAGCCCTAGGGGGGGCTCCTACAATGAGCAGTTCTTC.

The chain carries TRBV5-1 and TRBJ2-1; 7 positions match TRBD1. The CDR3 sequence is 14 residues long. Per the germline V gene, CDR1 is SGHRS and CDR2 is YFSETQ. V was pared by 4 bases and J by 6 bases, with 7 bases of the junction left unmatched. CDR3 in DNA: TGCGCCAGCAGCGCCGGACAGGACGCCAATGAGCAGTTCTTC. It codes for CASSAGQDANEQFF.

V usage is TRBV7-9 and J usage is TRBJ1-3, with 7 bases fitting TRBD1. J was trimmed by 0 bases and V by 5 bases; bases with no gene match: 4. The CDR3 sequence is 15 residues long. Germline CDR1 and CDR2: SEHNR and FQNEAQ (reference sequence). CDR3 amino acids: CASSHRDSSGNTIYF. The CDR3 DNA follows: TGTGCCAGCAGCCACCGGGACAGCTCTGGAAACACCATATATTTT.

This rearrangement joins TRBV24-1 to TRBJ2-3; tentative D call: TRBD2 (7 bases). The V end lost 3 bases, the J end lost 1 base, and 16 bases lay between the germline ends. Germline values: CDR1 KGHDR, CDR2 SFDVKD. The CDR3 contains 17 residues. This CDR3 is CATSDPDGGAGTDTQYF. CDR3 in DNA: TGTGCCACCAGTGATCCCGATGGGGGGGCCGGCACAGATACGCAGTATTTT.

The genes are TRBV30 and TRBJ1-1; D is ambiguous. The CDR3 extends over 12 amino acids. V shed 8 bases and J shed 2 bases, with 12 bases lying between them. From germline, CDR1 is GTSNPN and CDR2 SVGIG (reference sequence). CDR3 in amino acids: CASGRANTEAFF. The CDR3 DNA reads TGTGCCAGCGGACGGGCTAACACTGAAGCTTTCTTT.

The rearrangement links TRBV5-4 to TRBJ1-1; TRBD1 matches at 12 bases. V lost 4 bases, J lost 4 bases, and 5 bases stayed unmatched. Germline V gives CDR1 SGHNT, CDR2 YYREEE (reference sequence). CDR3 size: 15 residues. The CDR3 region is CASSPGQGAVTEAFF. In DNA, the CDR3 is TGTGCCAGCAGCCCGGGACAGGGGGCCGTCACTGAAGCTTTCTTT.

The chain joins TRBV29-1 to TRBJ1-2, with a weak D call TRBD1 (5 bases). The CDR3 is 14 residues long. Looked up from germline, CDR1 is SQVTM and CDR2 is ANQGSEA. Trimming pared 0 bases from V and 5 bases from J, leaving 13 bases between. CDR3 sequence (DNA): TGCAGCGTTGAAGATCAGGGCCGGGGGTATGGCTACACCTTC. Its translation is CSVEDQGRGYGYTF.

The J gene is TRBJ1-2, the V gene TRBV18; D is uncertain. The V gene lost 3 bases and the J gene lost 3 bases, with 14 bases spanning the gap. The germline V gene has CDR1 KGHSH and CDR2 LQKENI. The CDR3 is 15 amino acids. CDR3 bases: TGTGCCAGCTCACCTACCCCGAGGCAAGACTATGGCTACACCTTC. Its protein product is CASSPTPRQDYGYTF. The full variable domain, in which reference TRBV18 and TRBJ1-2 provide the parts outside the CDR3, is NAGVMQNPRHLVRRRGQEARLRCSPMKGHSHVYWYRQLPEEGLKFMVYLQKENIIDESGMPKERFSAEFPKEGPSILRIQQVVRGDSAAYFCASSPTPRQDYGYTFGSGTRLTVV.

The chain recombines TRBV2 with TRBJ2-5; 8 positions match TRBD1. This CDR3 is 13 amino acids long. Germline CDR1 is SNHLY and CDR2 is FYNNEI. The V gene end was trimmed by 10 bases and the J gene end by 5 bases; junction bases not matched to a gene: 9. The CDR3 nucleotides read TGTGCCATCAAACAGGGGGTCGGGGAGACCCAGTACTTC. Amino acid sequence: CAIKQGVGETQYF.

This clone was observed a few times. This chain joins TRBV7-9 and TRBJ2-7; D is perhaps TRBD1 (6 bases). V dropped 5 bases and J dropped 2 bases, with 13 bases sitting between them. The CDR3 spans 14 residues. Germline V gives CDR1 SEHNR, CDR2 FQNEAQ (reference sequence). This CDR3 reads CASSPRTETYEQYF. Written as DNA, the CDR3 is TGTGCCAGCAGCCCCCGGACAGAAACCTACGAGCAGTACTTC.

The chain is built from TRBV6-1 and TRBJ1-1; TRBD1 matches at 7 bases. After removal of 2 bases from V and 7 bases from J, the junction contained 7 bases not matched to a gene. Germline assignment: CDR1 MNHNS and CDR2 SASEGT. The CDR3 has 14 amino acids. CDR3 loop: CASSEFTGALEAFF. CDR3 in DNA: TGTGCCAGCAGTGAATTTACAGGGGCGCTTGAAGCTTTCTTT.

The genes are TRBV4-3 and TRBJ1-2; TRBD1 might be the D (5 bases). Germline CDR1 LGHNA, CDR2 YSLEER. Trimming left V 0 bases short and J 4 bases short, with 12 bases between. There are 15 residues in the CDR3. The CDR3 loop reads CASSQDSGRAYGYTF. CDR3 DNA: TGCGCCAGCAGCCAAGATTCAGGGAGGGCCTATGGCTACACCTTC.

The chain joins TRBV2 to TRBJ2-3, with D perhaps matching TRBD1 (5 bases). The CDR3 is made up of 15 amino acids. Trimming left V 2 bases short and J 4 bases short, with 13 bases between. CDR1 SNHLY and CDR2 FYNNEI come from the germline V gene. The CDR3 reads CASSELGVQADTQYF. In DNA, the CDR3 is TGTGCCAGCAGTGAATTAGGGGTTCAGGCAGATACGCAGTATTTT.

The chain carries TRBV9 and TRBJ2-2; 7 positions match TRBD1. CDR3 length equals 15 residues. Germline CDR1 reads SGDLS; CDR2 reads YYNGEE. Unmatched junction bases numbered 0, after V lost 0 bases and J lost 1 base. CDR3 bases: TGTGCCAGCAGCGTAGGACAGGGGAACACCGGGGAGCTGTTTTTT. Amino acids: CASSVGQGNTGELFF. The variable domain in full, with the rest retrieved from reference TRBV9 and TRBJ2-2, is DSGVTQTPKHLITATGQRVTLRCSPRSGDLSVYWYQQSLDQGLQFLIQYYNGEERAKGNILERFSAQQFPDLHSELNLSSLELGDSALYFCASSVGQGNTGELFFGEGSRLTVL.

This clone has just one count. The chain carries TRBV11-3 and TRBJ1-1; D is perhaps TRBD1 (5 bases). V lost 5 bases to trimming and J lost 0 bases, with 7 bases between them. The germline CDR1 and CDR2 sequences are SGHNT and YENEEA. The CDR3 contains 13 residues. The chain's CDR3 is CASSLDMNTEAFF. CDR3 DNA sequence: TGTGCCAGCAGCCTGGACATGAACACTGAAGCTTTCTTT.

The chain links TRBV7-9 to TRBJ1-4; D is unresolved. Germline CDR1 is SEHNR and CDR2 is FQNEAQ (reference sequence). The CDR3 is 13 residues long. Between the trimmed V and J ends, which lost 3 bases and 8 bases, there was a span of 10 bases. CDR3 nucleotide sequence: TGTGCCAGCAGCTTCGGAGGGATGGAAAAACTGTTTTTT. Translated: CASSFGGMEKLFF. The variable domain in full, completed from reference TRBV7-9 and TRBJ1-4, reads DTGVSQNPRHKITKRGQNVTFRCDPISEHNRLYWYRQTLGQGPEFLTYFQNEAQLEKSRLLSDRFSAERPKGSFSTLEIQRTEQGDSAMYLCASSFGGMEKLFFGSGTQLSVL.

This chain links TRBV5-8 with TRBJ1-1; 7 bases are a match to TRBD1. Germline V gives CDR1 SGHTS, CDR2 YDEGEE. With V trimmed by 6 bases and J by 0 bases, 5 bases remained unmatched. There are 14 residues in the CDR3. CDR3 DNA: TGTGCCAGCAACGAGGGACAGCTGAACACTGAAGCTTTCTTT. This translates into CASNEGQLNTEAFF.

V and J are TRBV7-9 and TRBJ2-5; tentatively, D is TRBD1 (5 bases). Germline CDR1 SEHNR, CDR2 FQNEAQ (reference sequence). Trimming stripped 3 bases from V and 2 bases from J, with 7 bases between. This CDR3 has 13 amino acids. CDR3 region: CASSFDRQETQYF. Here the CDR3 DNA reads TGTGCCAGCAGCTTTGACAGACAAGAGACCCAGTACTTC.

This clone showed up just once. V gene TRBV6-2 or TRBV6-3 combines with J gene TRBJ1-1, with TRBD1 matching over 8 bases. CDR3 length: 16 amino acids. Germline-derived CDR1 and CDR2 are MNHEY and SVGEGT. The junction had 5 bases not matched to a gene; V was cut back by 2 bases and J by 0 bases. For the CDR3, the DNA is TGTGCCAGCAGTTACCGGGACAGGAGATTGAACACTGAAGCTTTCTTT. Translating it yields CASSYRDRRLNTEAFF.

J is TRBJ2-1 and V is TRBV18, with D perhaps TRBD1 (6 bases). V was trimmed by 6 bases and J by 5 bases, leaving 14 bases between them. The CDR3 contains 14 residues. The V gene's germline CDR1 is KGHSH and CDR2 LQKENI. The DNA of the CDR3 is TGTGCCAGCTCGACACAGGGAAATCACAATGAGCAGTTCTTC. Translation gives CASSTQGNHNEQFF.